This entry lists 27 T cell receptor beta chains sequenced from one sample in a study of blood T cell repertoires in COVID-19. Assay used: immunoSEQ multiplex PCR; TCRdb lists only in-frame clones, some missing. The data hold more than 200,000 clones, with more than 70% observed a single time. Sequenced: PBMCs or T cells enriched from blood (not recorded which). These receptors came from a woman aged 35 to 49 with acute COVID-19.

The chain combines TRBV5-4 with TRBJ2-3; TRBD1 aligns across 7 bases. V was clipped by 2 bases and J by 3 bases; unmatched bases: 9. CDR3 size: 16 residues. Germline values: CDR1 SGHNT, CDR2 YYREEE (reference sequence). The CDR3 DNA is TGTGCCAGCAGCTTACCCCCGACAGGGAAGACAGATACGCAGTATTTT. Amino acid sequence: CASSLPPTGKTDTQYF.

This sequence joins TRBV28 and TRBJ1-2; D remains unclear. The CDR3 runs to 12 residues. Germline V CDR1 and CDR2: MDHEN, SYDVKM. V shed 3 bases and J shed 2 bases, with 4 bases lying between them. The DNA for the CDR3 is TGTGCCAGCAGTTTCCGGAACTATGGCTACACCTTC. Translating gives CASSFRNYGYTF.

The chain combines TRBV3-1 (or the pseudogene TRBV3-2) with TRBJ2-3, with D perhaps TRBD1 (6 bases). CDR3 length: 14 residues. The V and J ends lost 1 base and 8 bases respectively, with 13 bases between them. Germline CDR1 LGHDT, CDR2 YNNKEL (reference sequence). The CDR3 DNA sequence: TGTGCCAGCAGCCAAGGGGGGCGGGTGGCTACGCAGTATTTT. Its translation is CASSQGGRVATQYF.

This clone was picked up a small number of times. The V and J genes are TRBV7-3 and TRBJ2-2; D is undetermined. Trimming pared 3 bases from V and 0 bases from J, leaving 8 bases between. The germline V gene has CDR1 SGHTA and CDR2 FQGTGA. This CDR3 contains 15 residues. CDR3 nucleotides: TGTGCCAGCAGCTTCTTAGCATCGAACACCGGGGAGCTGTTTTTT. As protein: CASSFLASNTGELFF.

The chain has TRBV28 and TRBJ2-7, with D maybe TRBD2 (6 bases). The germline V and J ends were trimmed by 3 bases and 5 bases, with 11 bases remaining between them. The CDR3 is made up of 13 amino acids. The germline gives CDR1 MDHEN, CDR2 SYDVKM. CDR3 amino acids: CASSLGPGDEQYF. For the CDR3, the DNA is TGTGCCAGCAGTTTGGGGCCGGGGGACGAGCAGTACTTC.

The chain couples TRBV7-2 to TRBJ2-7, with 11 bases aligning to TRBD2. CDR1 is SGHTA, CDR2 FQGNSA, per germline. Trimming at V came to 6 bases and at J to 6 bases, leaving 7 bases not matched to a gene. This CDR3 contains 14 residues. Written as DNA, the CDR3 is TGTGCCAGCAGGACGCGACTAGCGGGACTCGAGCAGTACTTC. Its protein product is CASRTRLAGLEQYF.

The J gene is TRBJ1-2, the V gene TRBV10-3; 8 bases fit TRBD1. The germline V gene has CDR1 ENHRY and CDR2 SYGVKD. Trimming removed 4 bases from V and 6 bases from J; junction bases left unmatched: 7. CDR3 length: 14 amino acids. CDR3 nucleotides: TGTGCCATCAGTGTGGGACAGGAGGCCGATGGCTACACCTTC. This translates into CAISVGQEADGYTF.

This clone is a singleton in its sample. The chain employs TRBV19 and TRBJ2-3; 9 bases map to TRBD1. The V gene's germline CDR1 is LNHDA and CDR2 SQIVND (reference sequence). This CDR3 region has 15 residues. J lost 1 base, V lost 4 bases, and 3 bases had no gene match. Here the CDR3 reads CASSRDRAGTDTQYF. The CDR3, as DNA: TGTGCCAGTAGTAGGGACAGGGCTGGCACAGATACGCAGTATTTT.

This clone came up once. The chain uses TRBV10-2 and TRBJ2-2; TRBD2 matches 11 bases. Germline-derived CDR1 and CDR2 are WSHSY and SAAADI. The J segment lost 0 bases and the V segment lost 6 bases, leaving 3 bases of the junction unmatched. The CDR3 is made up of 16 amino acids. CDR3 region: CASRRLAGTNTGELFF. The CDR3, as DNA: TGCGCCAGCAGGAGACTAGCGGGGACGAACACCGGGGAGCTGTTTTTT.

The V gene is TRBV2, the J gene TRBJ1-5; 11 bases fit TRBD1. This CDR3 spans 15 amino acids. From germline, CDR1 is SNHLY and CDR2 FYNNEI. Unmatched junction bases numbered 5, after V lost 6 bases and J lost 4 bases. CDR3 sequence (DNA): TGTGCCAGCAGGCCTGGACAGGGGGCTAATCAGCCCCAGCATTTT. Translation gives CASRPGQGANQPQHF.

The chain combines TRBV27 with TRBJ1-2, with 9 bases matching TRBD1. From germline, CDR1 is MNHEY and CDR2 SMNVEV (reference sequence). The CDR3 has 13 amino acids. J lost 6 bases, V lost 9 bases, and 8 bases had no gene match. The CDR3 spells CASSLQGANGYTF. CDR3 DNA sequence: TGTGCCAGTTCCCTACAGGGGGCAAATGGCTACACCTTC.

The rearrangement uses TRBV5-1 and TRBJ2-3, with TRBD2 identical over 10 bases. The CDR3 is 16 amino acids. V was clipped by 4 bases and J by 0 bases; unmatched bases: 5. The V gene's germline CDR1 is SGHRS and CDR2 YFSETQ. CDR3 nucleotide sequence: TGCGCCAGCAGCGCTAGCGGGGGACCTAGCACAGATACGCAGTATTTT. Protein sequence: CASSASGGPSTDTQYF.

This clone was observed a few times. V usage is TRBV6-6 and J usage is TRBJ2-5; 9 bases map to TRBD1. Germline trimming cut 6 bases from V and 7 bases from J; bases unmatched to any gene: 12. CDR1 is MNHNY and CDR2 is SVGAGI in the germline V gene (reference sequence). This CDR3 comprises 15 residues. In DNA, the CDR3 is TGTGCCAGCAGCGACAATAACCGGGACAGGGCGACCCAGTACTTC. Its translation: CASSDNNRDRATQYF.

The gene calls are TRBV27 and TRBJ1-2, with D perhaps matching TRBD1 (6 bases). The germline V gene has CDR1 MNHEY and CDR2 SMNVEV (reference sequence). The CDR3 has 17 residues. V was trimmed by 4 bases and J by 2 bases, leaving 20 bases between them. The DNA for the CDR3 is TGTGCCAGCAGTTCCTACAGGGCTCGAGACACCAACTATGGCTACACCTTC. It specifies CASSSYRARDTNYGYTF.

This clone was counted a single time. The gene calls are TRBV11-2 and TRBJ1-6, with D possibly TRBD1 on 5 matching bases. Germline loops: CDR1 SGHAT, CDR2 FQNNGV. V lost 4 bases and J lost 9, with 19 bases in between. The CDR3 sequence is 16 residues long. CDR3 nucleotide sequence: TGTGCCAGCAGCTCCGACAGCGTTTCTAACGGTTCACCCCTCCACTTT. Translated, it gives CASSSDSVSNGSPLHF.

The rearrangement links TRBV10-3 to TRBJ2-7; 9 bases are a match to TRBD1. The CDR3 runs to 14 residues. The V gene's germline CDR1 is ENHRY and CDR2 SYGVKD. V trimming: 4 bases; J trimming: 7 bases; junction bases outside the gene matches: 8. CDR3 nucleotide sequence: TGTGCCATCAGTGGAGGGACAGGGCTAGGGGAGCAGTACTTC. Translated, it gives CAISGGTGLGEQYF.

This clone was counted only a few times. V usage is TRBV6-1 and J usage is TRBJ1-6; no firm D call. Germline assignment: CDR1 MNHNS and CDR2 SASEGT. V lost 2 bases to trimming and J lost 7 bases, with 15 bases between them. This CDR3 has 16 residues. DNA of the CDR3: TGTGCCAGCAGTGAACCAGCAGGCGGGCCGAATTCACCCCTCCACTTT. Its translation is CASSEPAGGPNSPLHF.

The chain uses TRBV5-8 and TRBJ1-1; TRBD1 aligns across 8 bases. CDR3 length: 14 amino acids. V was pared by 6 bases and J by 4 bases, with 8 bases of the junction left unmatched. Germline-derived CDR1 and CDR2 are SGHTS and YDEGEE. CDR3 coding DNA: TGTGCCAGCATGGACAGGGCTACGCGCACTGAAGCTTTCTTT. It encodes CASMDRATRTEAFF. The whole variable domain, filled in from reference TRBV5-8 and TRBJ1-1, reads EAGVTQSPTHLIKTRGQQATLRCSPISGHTSVYWYQQALGLGLQFLLWYDEGEERNRGNFPPRFSGRQFPNYSSELNVNALELEDSALYLCASMDRATRTEAFFGQGTRLTVV.

CDR3 DNA: TGTGCCAGCAGCGGGACCCCAGCGGGAGTTCGGAACGAGCAGTACTTC. Translation: CASSGTPAGVRNEQYF. The V call is TRBV11-2, the J call TRBJ2-7; 8 bases line up with TRBD2. Germline values: CDR1 SGHAT, CDR2 FQNNGV. Trimming removed 5 bases from V and 5 bases from J; junction bases left unmatched: 14. The CDR3 spans 16 residues.

This rearrangement joins TRBV27 to TRBJ2-7; 9 positions agree with TRBD1. Germline trimming cut 7 bases from V and 4 bases from J; bases unmatched to any gene: 17. The CDR3 contains 17 residues. CDR1 and CDR2 (germline): MNHEY, SMNVEV (reference sequence). The CDR3 DNA reads TGTGCCAGCAATCCAATTCAACGGGACAGGGTTTTTTACGAGCAGTACTTC. Residues: CASNPIQRDRVFYEQYF.

The V call is TRBV28, the J call TRBJ2-7; TRBD1 matches 7 bases. Looked up from germline, CDR1 is MDHEN and CDR2 is SYDVKM. The CDR3 runs to 13 residues. With 5 bases clipped from V and 2 bases from J, the junction kept 3 bases outside the gene matches. The CDR3 spells CASSPQGTYEQYF. CDR3 in DNA: TGTGCCAGCAGTCCACAGGGGACCTACGAGCAGTACTTC. Full variable domain (outside the CDR3, taken from reference TRBV28 and TRBJ2-7): DVKVTQSSRYLVKRTGEKVFLECVQDMDHENMFWYRQDPGLGLRLIYFSYDVKMKEKGDIPEGYSVSREKKERFSLILESASTNQTSMYLCASSPQGTYEQYFGPGTRLTVT.

This clone has a single count. This chain joins TRBV15 and TRBJ2-3; D remains unclear. V was cut by 2 bases and J by 6 bases, with 9 bases left in between. This CDR3 spans 13 amino acids. Germline CDR1 is LNHNV and CDR2 is YYDKDF (reference sequence). CDR3 nucleotides: TGTGCCACCAGCAGATTGTGGGCTGATACGCAGTATTTT. The encoded protein is CATSRLWADTQYF.

The chain recombines TRBV28 with TRBJ2-7; 10 nucleotides line up with TRBD2. Germline values: CDR1 MDHEN, CDR2 SYDVKM. This CDR3 spans 16 amino acids. J lost 2 bases, V lost 1 base, and 5 bases had no gene match. The CDR3 protein is CASSLLVAGGTYEQYF. In DNA form, the CDR3 reads TGTGCCAGCAGTTTATTGGTAGCGGGAGGAACCTACGAGCAGTACTTC. Looking up the rest from reference TRBV28 and TRBJ2-7 gives the full variable domain: DVKVTQSSRYLVKRTGEKVFLECVQDMDHENMFWYRQDPGLGLRLIYFSYDVKMKEKGDIPEGYSVSREKKERFSLILESASTNQTSMYLCASSLLVAGGTYEQYFGPGTRLTVT.

This chain uses TRBV4-2 with TRBJ2-1, with TRBD2 matching 9 bases. This CDR3 has 17 residues. V dropped 0 bases and J dropped 2; count of bases not matched to a gene: 5. Looked up from germline, CDR1 is LGHNA and CDR2 is YNFKEQ. Here the CDR3 reads CASSQEGSGSPYNEQFF. The CDR3 bases are TGTGCCAGCAGCCAAGAAGGTAGCGGGAGCCCCTACAATGAGCAGTTCTTC.

This chain joins TRBV7-9 and TRBJ1-6, with 7 nucleotides matching TRBD1. Germline V lookup: CDR1 SEHNR, CDR2 FQNEAQ (reference sequence). The length of the CDR3 is 15 residues. Losses at the gene ends were 7 bases for V and 7 bases for J; bases not matched to a gene: 10. CDR3 protein: CASTPSQQGNSPLHF. The CDR3, as DNA: TGTGCCAGCACCCCGTCTCAACAGGGGAATTCACCCCTCCACTTT. Full variable domain (missing parts from reference TRBV7-9 and TRBJ1-6): DTGVSQNPRHKITKRGQNVTFRCDPISEHNRLYWYRQTLGQGPEFLTYFQNEAQLEKSRLLSDRFSAERPKGSFSTLEIQRTEQGDSAMYLCASTPSQQGNSPLHFGNGTRLTVT.

The chain carries TRBV4-1 and TRBJ2-1; TRBD2 matches at 8 bases. CDR1 and CDR2 (germline): MGHRA, YSYEKL. The CDR3 spans 17 residues. The ends lost 4 bases at V and 0 bases at J; junction bases unmatched: 8. CDR3 in amino acids: CASSLATGTSSYNEQFF. CDR3 nucleotide sequence: TGCGCCAGCAGCCTGGCTACCGGGACTAGCTCCTACAATGAGCAGTTCTTC.

The chain has TRBV5-1 and TRBJ1-6, with a weak D call TRBD1 (6 bases). Germline CDR1 reads SGHRS; CDR2 reads YFSETQ. V dropped 0 bases and J dropped 7 bases, with 14 bases sitting between them. The CDR3 extends over 16 amino acids. The CDR3 region is CASSLVQGGGNSPLHF. In nucleotides, the CDR3 is TGCGCCAGCAGCTTGGTACAGGGCGGGGGGAATTCACCCCTCCACTTT.